This T cell receptor beta chain came from a study of shared clonotypes between healthy human individuals. Findings and caveats of the study: The naive CD4 repertoires of several donors were compared, and around 5% of clonotypes were shared.

Across several immunoSEQ plates, the genomic DNA of each subset was split evenly. Clones were read by immunoSEQ multiplex PCR, and TCRdb kept only the in-frame ones, dropping some. The sample has about 2.3 million clones; 85% to 95% are singletons. Of note for this clone: The antigen remains unidentified.

Germline CDR1 MGHDK, CDR2 SYGVNS. CDR3 length equals 13 residues. V dropped 1 base and J dropped 5 bases, with 8 bases sitting between them. Sequencing was done on a sample of naive CD4+ T cells from PBMCs. Subset: CD45RA+ positively selected. This TCR was sampled from a young man in good health. Some clones in this sample may be carry-over from other donors' samples. The V call is TRBV25-1, the J call TRBJ2-5; D is unresolved. This CDR3 reads CASSEWARETQYF. The CDR3 region has the DNA TGTGCCAGCAGTGAATGGGCTAGGGAGACCCAGTACTTC.